The rows below give T cell receptor beta chains drawn from one sample of a study of T cell responses to AZD1222 COVID-19 vaccine. Using immunoSEQ multiplex PCR, the repertoire was profiled, and TCRdb retains in-frame clones only, with some absent. This sample has about 84,000 clones, with approximately 88% found just once. This specimen consisted of peripheral blood, obtained 28 days after the second AZD1222 dose. The source is an adult who received the AZD1222 COVID-19 vaccine. Both conserved end residues are part of each CDR3. D genes are given only for firm matches. Rows give clone size only sometimes, using once, few, many, or a class for an expanded clone.

TRBJ2-1 | TRBV6-2/TRBV6-3 | TRBD1 | NA | CASSYSGDSLSSYNEQFF | TGTGCCAGCAGTTACTCGGGGGACAGCCTGAGCTCCTACAATGAGCAGTTCTTC
TRBJ2-4 | TRBV14 | NA | NA | CASSQGGPLAKNIQYF | TGTGCCAGCAGCCAAGGGGGTCCCTTAGCCAAAAACATTCAGTACTTC
TRBJ2-5 | TRBV18 | NA | NA | CASWRVGQETQYF | TGTGCCAGCTGGCGAGTAGGTCAAGAGACCCAGTACTTC
TRBJ1-2 | TRBV7-9 | NA | NA | CASSSNHRVAGYTF | TGTGCCAGCAGCTCCAACCACAGGGTCGCTGGCTACACCTTC
TRBJ1-2 | TRBV6-5 | NA | NA | CASRPTVTWGYTF | TGTGCCAGCAGACCAACAGTGACTTGGGGCTACACCTTC
TRBJ1-2 | TRBV10-3 | TRBD1 | NA | CAISEWTGQLANYGYTF | TGTGCCATCAGTGAATGGACAGGGCAGTTAGCTAACTATGGCTACACCTTC
TRBJ2-2 | TRBV28 | NA | NA | CASSLGTGELFF | TGTGCCAGCAGCCTAGGGACCGGGGAGCTGTTTTTT
TRBJ1-6 | TRBV6-1 | NA | NA | CASSEKIDNNSPLHF | TGTGCCAGCAGTGAAAAAATCGATAATAATTCACCCCTCCACTTT
TRBJ2-5 | TRBV3-1/TRBV3-2 | TRBD1 | NA | CASRTGVKETQYF | TGTGCCAGCAGGACAGGGGTAAAAGAGACCCAGTACTTC
TRBJ2-3 | TRBV7-2 | TRBD2 | NA | CASSLGTSGDTQYF | TGTGCCAGCAGCCTCGGGACTAGCGGAGATACGCAGTATTTT
TRBJ2-1 | TRBV9 | NA | NA | CASSGHLQAYSYNEQFF | TGTGCCAGCAGCGGGCACCTACAGGCGTACTCCTACAATGAGCAGTTCTTC
TRBJ2-1 | TRBV6-2/TRBV6-3 | NA | few | CASSYLEVVSSYNEQFF | TGTGCCAGCAGTTACTTAGAGGTAGTGAGCTCCTACAATGAGCAGTTCTTC
TRBJ1-5 | TRBV18 | NA | NA | CASSPSGNQPQHF | TGTGCCAGCTCACCTTCAGGCAATCAGCCCCAGCATTTT
TRBJ2-3 | TRBV18 | NA | NA | CASSQQTPQSDTQYF | TGTGCCAGCTCCCAACAGACTCCACAGTCAGATACGCAGTATTTT
TRBJ2-5 | TRBV4-2 | TRBD1 | NA | CASSQNLGQVETQYF | TGTGCCAGCAGCCAAAATTTAGGACAGGTGGAGACCCAGTACTTC
TRBJ1-2 | TRBV28 | NA | NA | CAIKSPTGNYGYTF | TGTGCCATCAAGTCCCCCACCGGTAACTATGGCTACACCTTC
TRBJ2-7 | TRBV6-5 | TRBD2 | NA | CASRTGGGSSYEQYF | TGTGCCAGCAGAACTGGCGGGGGGAGCTCCTACGAGCAGTACTTC
TRBJ2-7 | TRBV2 | TRBD1 | NA | CASSDRDRVYEQYF | TGTGCCAGCAGTGACCGGGACAGGGTGTACGAGCAGTACTTC